This T cell receptor beta chain came from a study of T cells after yellow fever vaccination. The CDR3 is 13 amino acids. CDR1 KGHSH and CDR2 LQKENI come from the germline V gene. Trimming stripped 5 bases from V and 0 bases from J, with 7 bases between. This clonotype occurred many times. The antigen remains unidentified. Regarding the study as a whole: Secondary responses were weaker yet peaked faster, day 5 versus 15.

TCRdb called the 5' RACE reads again in MiXCR, with one record for every CDR3 protein. The table lists a few hundred thousand distinct CDR3 sequences, roughly 3.5% of them singletons. The sample in question was PBMCs, obtained 15 days after the yellow fever booster vaccination. The rearrangement joins TRBV18 to TRBJ1-2; D not certain. This clonotype was obtained from a man aged 18-30 years who received the YFV17D yellow fever vaccine. For the CDR3, the DNA is TGTGCCAGCTCAGTGACACCTAACTATGGCTACACCTTC. It is translated as CASSVTPNYGYTF. Filled out from reference TRBV18 and TRBJ1-2, the complete variable domain reads NAGVMQNPRHLVRRRGQEARLRCSPMKGHSHVYWYRQLPEEGLKFMVYLQKENIIDESGMPKERFSAEFPKEGPSILRIQQVVRGDSAAYFCASSVTPNYGYTFGSGTRLTVV.